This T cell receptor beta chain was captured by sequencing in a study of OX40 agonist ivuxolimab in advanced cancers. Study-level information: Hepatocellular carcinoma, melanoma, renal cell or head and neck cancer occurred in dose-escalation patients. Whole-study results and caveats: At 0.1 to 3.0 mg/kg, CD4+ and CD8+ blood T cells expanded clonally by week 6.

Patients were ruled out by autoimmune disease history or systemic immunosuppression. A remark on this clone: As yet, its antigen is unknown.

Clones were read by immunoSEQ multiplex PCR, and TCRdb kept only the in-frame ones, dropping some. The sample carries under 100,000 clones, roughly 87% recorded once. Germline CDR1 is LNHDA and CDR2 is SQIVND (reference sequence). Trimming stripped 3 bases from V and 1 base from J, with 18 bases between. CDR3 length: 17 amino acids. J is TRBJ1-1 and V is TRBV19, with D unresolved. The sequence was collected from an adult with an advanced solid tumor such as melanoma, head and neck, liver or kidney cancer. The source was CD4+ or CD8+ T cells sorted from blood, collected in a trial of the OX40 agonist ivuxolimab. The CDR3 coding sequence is TGTGCCAGTAGTATCCTCGGACTTAGGTTTCGGAACACTGAAGCTTTCTTT. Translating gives CASSILGLRFRNTEAFF. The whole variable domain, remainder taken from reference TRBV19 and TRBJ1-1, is DGGITQSPKYLFRKEGQNVTLSCEQNLNHDAMYWYRQDPGQGLRLIYYSQIVNDFQKGDIAEGYSVSREKKESFPLTVTSAQKNPTAFYLCASSILGLRFRNTEAFFGQGTRLTVV.